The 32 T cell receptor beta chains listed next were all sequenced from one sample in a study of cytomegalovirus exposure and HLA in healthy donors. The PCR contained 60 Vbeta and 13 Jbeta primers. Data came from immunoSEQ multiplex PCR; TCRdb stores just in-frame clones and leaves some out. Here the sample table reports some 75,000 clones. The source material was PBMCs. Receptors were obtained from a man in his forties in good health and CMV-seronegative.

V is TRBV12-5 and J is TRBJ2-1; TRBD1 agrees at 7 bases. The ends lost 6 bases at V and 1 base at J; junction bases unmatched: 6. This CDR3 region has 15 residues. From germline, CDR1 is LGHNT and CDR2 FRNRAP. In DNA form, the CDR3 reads TGTGCTAGTGGACCTGACAGGGAATCCTACAATGAGCAGTTCTTC. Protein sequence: CASGPDRESYNEQFF.

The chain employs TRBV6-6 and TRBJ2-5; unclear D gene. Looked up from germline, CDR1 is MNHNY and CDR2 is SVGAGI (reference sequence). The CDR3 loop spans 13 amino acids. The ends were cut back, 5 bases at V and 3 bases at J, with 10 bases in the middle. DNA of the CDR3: TGTGCCAGCAGTGCGCGGTGGGAAGAGACCCAGTACTTC. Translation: CASSARWEETQYF.

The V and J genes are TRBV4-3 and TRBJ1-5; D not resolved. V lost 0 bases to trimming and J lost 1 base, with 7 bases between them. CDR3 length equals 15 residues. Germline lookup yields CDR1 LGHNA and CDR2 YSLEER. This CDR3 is CASSQDYLSNQPQHF. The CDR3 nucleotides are TGCGCCAGCAGCCAAGATTACCTAAGCAATCAGCCCCAGCATTTT.

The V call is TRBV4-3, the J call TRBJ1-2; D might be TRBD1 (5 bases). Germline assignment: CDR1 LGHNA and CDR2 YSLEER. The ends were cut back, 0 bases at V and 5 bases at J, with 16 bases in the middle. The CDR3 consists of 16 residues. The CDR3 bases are TGCGCCAGCAGCCAAGATTGGGAAGTGGGGGGTTATGGCTACACCTTC. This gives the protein CASSQDWEVGGYGYTF.

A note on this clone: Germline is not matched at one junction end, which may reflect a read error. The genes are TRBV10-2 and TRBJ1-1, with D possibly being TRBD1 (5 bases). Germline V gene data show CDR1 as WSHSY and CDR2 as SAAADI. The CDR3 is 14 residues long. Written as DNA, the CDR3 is TGCGCCAGCACCCAGCGGGACCGAATCACTGAAGCTCTCTTT. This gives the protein CASTQRDRITEALF.

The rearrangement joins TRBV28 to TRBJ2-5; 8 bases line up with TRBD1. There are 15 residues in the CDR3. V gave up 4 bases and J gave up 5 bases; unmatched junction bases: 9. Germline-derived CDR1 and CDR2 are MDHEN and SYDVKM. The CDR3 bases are TGTGCCAGCAGTTCCGGACAGGGTGCTGGGGAGACCCAGTACTTC. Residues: CASSSGQGAGETQYF.

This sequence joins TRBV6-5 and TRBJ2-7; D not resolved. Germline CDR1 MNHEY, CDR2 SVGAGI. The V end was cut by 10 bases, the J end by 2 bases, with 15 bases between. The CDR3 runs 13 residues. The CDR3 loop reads CATSDTNTYEQYF. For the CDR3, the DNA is TGTGCCACCTCCGACACCAATACCTACGAGCAGTACTTC.

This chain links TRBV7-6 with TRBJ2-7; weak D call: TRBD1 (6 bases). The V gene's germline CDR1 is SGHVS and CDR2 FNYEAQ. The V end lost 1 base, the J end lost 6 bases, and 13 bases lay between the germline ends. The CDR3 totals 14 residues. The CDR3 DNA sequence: TGTGCCAGCAGCTTAGGGACAGCGTCATTCGAGCAGTACTTC. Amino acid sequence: CASSLGTASFEQYF.

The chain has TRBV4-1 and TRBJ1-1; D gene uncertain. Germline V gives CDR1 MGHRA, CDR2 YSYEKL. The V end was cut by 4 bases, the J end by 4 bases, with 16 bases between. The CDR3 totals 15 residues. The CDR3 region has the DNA TGCGCCAGCAGCCCCCGGGTTCCTCTGGGCACTGAAGCTTTCTTT. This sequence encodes CASSPRVPLGTEAFF.

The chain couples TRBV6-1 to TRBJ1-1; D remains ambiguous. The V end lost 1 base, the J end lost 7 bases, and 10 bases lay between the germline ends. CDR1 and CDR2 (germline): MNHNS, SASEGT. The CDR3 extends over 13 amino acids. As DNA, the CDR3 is TGTGCCAGCAGTGAAGGGGAGGGCCTTGAAGCTTTCTTT. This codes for CASSEGEGLEAFF.

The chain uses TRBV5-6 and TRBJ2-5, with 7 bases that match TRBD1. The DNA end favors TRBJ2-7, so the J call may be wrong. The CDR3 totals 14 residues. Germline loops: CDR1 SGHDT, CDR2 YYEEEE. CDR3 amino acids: CASSPWHRGNEQYF. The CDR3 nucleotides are TGTGCCAGCAGCCCATGGCACAGGGGAAACGAGCAGTACTTC.

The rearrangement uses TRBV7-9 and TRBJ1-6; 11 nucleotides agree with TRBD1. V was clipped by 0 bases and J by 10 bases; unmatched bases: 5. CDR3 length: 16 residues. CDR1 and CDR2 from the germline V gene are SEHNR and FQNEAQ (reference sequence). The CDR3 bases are TGTGCCAGCAGCTTAGCGCGCGGGACAGGGGGGTCACCCCTCCACTTT. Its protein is CASSLARGTGGSPLHF.

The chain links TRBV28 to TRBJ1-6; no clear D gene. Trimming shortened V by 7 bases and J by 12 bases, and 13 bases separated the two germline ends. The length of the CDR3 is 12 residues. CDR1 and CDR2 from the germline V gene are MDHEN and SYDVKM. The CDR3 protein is CASTPPRGPLHF. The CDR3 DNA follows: TGTGCCAGCACCCCCCCCCGGGGACCCCTCCACTTT.

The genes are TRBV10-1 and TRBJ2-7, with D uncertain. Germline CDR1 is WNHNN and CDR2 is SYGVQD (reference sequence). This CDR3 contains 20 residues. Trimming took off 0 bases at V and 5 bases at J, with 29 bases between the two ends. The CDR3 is CASSESFVVFFCFSRHEQYF. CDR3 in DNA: TGCGCCAGCAGTGAGTCTTTTGTAGTTTTTTTCTGTTTCTCTCGCCACGAGCAGTACTTC.

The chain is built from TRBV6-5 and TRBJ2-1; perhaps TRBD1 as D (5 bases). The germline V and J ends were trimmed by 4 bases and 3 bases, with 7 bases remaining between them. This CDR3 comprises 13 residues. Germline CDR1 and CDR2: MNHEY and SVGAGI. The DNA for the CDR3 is TGTGCCAGCAGTTTCGACAGCTACAATGAGCAGTTCTTC. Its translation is CASSFDSYNEQFF.

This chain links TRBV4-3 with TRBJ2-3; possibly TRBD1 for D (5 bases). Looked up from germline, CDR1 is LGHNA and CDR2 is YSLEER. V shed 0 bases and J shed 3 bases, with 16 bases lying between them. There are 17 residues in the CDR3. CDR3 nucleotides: TGCGCCAGCAGCCAAGAAGCCCGGTCAGGGTGGACAGATACGCAGTATTTT. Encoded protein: CASSQEARSGWTDTQYF.

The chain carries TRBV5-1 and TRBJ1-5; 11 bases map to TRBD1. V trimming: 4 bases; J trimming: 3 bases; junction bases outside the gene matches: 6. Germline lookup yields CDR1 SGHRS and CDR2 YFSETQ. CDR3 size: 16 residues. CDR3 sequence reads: CASSPGQGGNNQPQHF. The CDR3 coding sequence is TGCGCCAGCAGCCCGGGACAGGGGGGGAACAATCAGCCCCAGCATTTT.

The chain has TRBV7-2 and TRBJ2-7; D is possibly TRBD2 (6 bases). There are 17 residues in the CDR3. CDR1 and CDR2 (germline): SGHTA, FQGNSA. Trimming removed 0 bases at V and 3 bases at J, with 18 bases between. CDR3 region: CASSLALTGEAYYEQYF. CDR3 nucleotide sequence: TGTGCCAGCAGCTTAGCCCTAACGGGGGAGGCATACTACGAGCAGTACTTC.

CDR3: CASSQKTGTGELFF. CDR3 nucleotide sequence: TGCGCCAGCAGCCAGAAAACTGGCACCGGGGAGCTGTTTTTT. This chain uses TRBV4-1 with TRBJ2-2; D is unclear. The V end was cut by 3 bases, the J end by 4 bases, with 9 bases between. The CDR3 runs 14 residues. The germline V gene has CDR1 MGHRA and CDR2 YSYEKL.

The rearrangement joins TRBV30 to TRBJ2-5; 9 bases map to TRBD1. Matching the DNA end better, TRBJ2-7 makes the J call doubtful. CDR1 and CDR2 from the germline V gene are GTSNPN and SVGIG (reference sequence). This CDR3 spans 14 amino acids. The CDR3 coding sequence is TGTGCCTGGAGTCCCGGGACAGGGAGGTACGAGCAGTACTTC. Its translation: CAWSPGTGRYEQYF.

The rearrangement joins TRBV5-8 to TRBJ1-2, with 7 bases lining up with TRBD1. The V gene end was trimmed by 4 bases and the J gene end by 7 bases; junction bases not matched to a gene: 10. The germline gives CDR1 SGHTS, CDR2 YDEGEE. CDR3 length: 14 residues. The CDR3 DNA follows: TGTGCCAGCAGCACATATGCCGGGACAGCTGGCTACACCTTC. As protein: CASSTYAGTAGYTF. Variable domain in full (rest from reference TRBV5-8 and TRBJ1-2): EAGVTQSPTHLIKTRGQQATLRCSPISGHTSVYWYQQALGLGLQFLLWYDEGEERNRGNFPPRFSGRQFPNYSSELNVNALELEDSALYLCASSTYAGTAGYTFGSGTRLTVV.

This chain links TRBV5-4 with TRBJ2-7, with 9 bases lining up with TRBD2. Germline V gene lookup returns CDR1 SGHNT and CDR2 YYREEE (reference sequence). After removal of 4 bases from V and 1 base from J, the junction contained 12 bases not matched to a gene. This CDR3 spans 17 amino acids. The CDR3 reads CASSLPGVRGGSYEQYF. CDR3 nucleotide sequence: TGTGCCAGCAGCCTTCCGGGGGTGCGGGGGGGTTCCTACGAGCAGTACTTC.

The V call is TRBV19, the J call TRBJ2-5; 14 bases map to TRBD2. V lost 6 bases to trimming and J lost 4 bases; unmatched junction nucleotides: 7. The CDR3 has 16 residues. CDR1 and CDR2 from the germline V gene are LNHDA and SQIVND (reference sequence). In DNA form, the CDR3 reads TGTGCCAGTAGCCCGACTAGCGGGGGGGCTAGAGAGACCCAGTACTTC. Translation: CASSPTSGGARETQYF.

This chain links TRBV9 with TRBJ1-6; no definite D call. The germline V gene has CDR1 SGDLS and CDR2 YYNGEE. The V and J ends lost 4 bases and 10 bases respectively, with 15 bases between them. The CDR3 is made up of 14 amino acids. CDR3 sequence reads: CASSPTLAGSPLHF. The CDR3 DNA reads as TGTGCCAGCAGCCCCACCTTGGCGGGCTCACCCCTCCACTTT.

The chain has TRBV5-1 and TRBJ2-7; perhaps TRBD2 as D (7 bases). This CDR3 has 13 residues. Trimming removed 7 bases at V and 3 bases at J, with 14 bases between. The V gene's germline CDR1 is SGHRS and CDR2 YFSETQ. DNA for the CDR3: TGCGCCAGCGGGGGGGCAGGGCTCTACGAGCAGTACTTC. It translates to CASGGAGLYEQYF.

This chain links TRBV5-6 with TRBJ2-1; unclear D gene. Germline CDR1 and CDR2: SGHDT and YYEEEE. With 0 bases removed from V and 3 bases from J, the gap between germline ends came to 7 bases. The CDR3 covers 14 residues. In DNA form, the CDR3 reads TGTGCCAGCAGCTTGGGACTTTTCTACAATGAGCAGTTCTTC. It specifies CASSLGLFYNEQFF.

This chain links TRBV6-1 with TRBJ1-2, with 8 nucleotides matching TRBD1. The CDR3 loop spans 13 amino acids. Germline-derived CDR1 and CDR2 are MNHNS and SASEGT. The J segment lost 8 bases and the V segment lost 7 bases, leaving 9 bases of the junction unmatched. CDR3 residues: CASTSTQGAGYTF. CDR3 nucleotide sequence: TGTGCCAGCACCTCGACCCAGGGGGCCGGCTACACCTTC.

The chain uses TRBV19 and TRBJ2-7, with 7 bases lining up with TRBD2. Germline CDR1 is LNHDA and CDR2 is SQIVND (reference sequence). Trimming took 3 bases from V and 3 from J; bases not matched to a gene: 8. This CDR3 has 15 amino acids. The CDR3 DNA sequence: TGTGCCAGTAGTATGGAGAGCGGGACGGGCTACGAGCAGTACTTC. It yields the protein CASSMESGTGYEQYF.

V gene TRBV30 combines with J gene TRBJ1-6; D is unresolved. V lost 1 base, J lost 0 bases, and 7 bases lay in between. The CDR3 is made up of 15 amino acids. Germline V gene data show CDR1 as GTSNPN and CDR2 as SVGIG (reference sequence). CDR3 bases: TGTGCCTGGAGTGATGGGAGCTCCTATAATTCACCCCTCCACTTT. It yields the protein CAWSDGSSYNSPLHF.

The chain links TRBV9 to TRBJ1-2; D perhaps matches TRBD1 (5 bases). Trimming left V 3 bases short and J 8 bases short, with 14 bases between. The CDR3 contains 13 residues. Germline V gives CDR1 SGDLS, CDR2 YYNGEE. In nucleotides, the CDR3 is TGTGCCAGCAGCGAGGACAACGTCGGGGGCTACACCTTC. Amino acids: CASSEDNVGGYTF.

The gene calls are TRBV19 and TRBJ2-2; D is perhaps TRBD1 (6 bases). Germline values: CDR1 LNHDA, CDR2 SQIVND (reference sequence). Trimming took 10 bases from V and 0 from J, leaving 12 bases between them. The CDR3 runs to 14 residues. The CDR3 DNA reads TGTGCCACCCCTCGGGACACGAACACCGGGGAGCTGTTTTTT. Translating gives CATPRDTNTGELFF.

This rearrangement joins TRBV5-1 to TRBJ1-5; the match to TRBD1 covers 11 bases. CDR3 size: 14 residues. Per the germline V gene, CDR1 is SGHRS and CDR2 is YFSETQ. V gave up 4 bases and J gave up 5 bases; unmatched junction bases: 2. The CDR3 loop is CASSPGQGDQPQHF. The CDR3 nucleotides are TGCGCCAGCAGCCCGGGACAGGGGGATCAGCCCCAGCATTTT.